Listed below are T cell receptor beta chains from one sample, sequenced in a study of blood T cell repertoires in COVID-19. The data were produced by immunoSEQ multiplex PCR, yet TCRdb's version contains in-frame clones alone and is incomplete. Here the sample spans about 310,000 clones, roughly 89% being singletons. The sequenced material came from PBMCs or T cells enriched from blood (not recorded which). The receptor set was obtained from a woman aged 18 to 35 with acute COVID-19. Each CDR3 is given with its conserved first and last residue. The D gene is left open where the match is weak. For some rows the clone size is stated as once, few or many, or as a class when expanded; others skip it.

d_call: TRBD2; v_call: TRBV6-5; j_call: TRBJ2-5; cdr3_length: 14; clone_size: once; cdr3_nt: TGTGCCAGCAACGGGAGGGCCCTCTTTGAGACCCAGTACTTC; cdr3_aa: CASNGRALFETQYF
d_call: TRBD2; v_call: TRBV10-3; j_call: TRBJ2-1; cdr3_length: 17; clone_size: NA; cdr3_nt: TGTGCCATCGGTCTCGCCGGGGGTAGCGGGGCGGGGAATGAGCAGTTCTTC; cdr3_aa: CAIGLAGGSGAGNEQFF
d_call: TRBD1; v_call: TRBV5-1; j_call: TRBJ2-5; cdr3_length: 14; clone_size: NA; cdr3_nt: TGCGCCAGCAGCTGGACAGGTCCGCAAGAGACCCAGTACTTC; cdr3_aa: CASSWTGPQETQYF
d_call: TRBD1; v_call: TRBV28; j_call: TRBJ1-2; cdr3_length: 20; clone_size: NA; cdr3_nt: TGTGCCAGCAGTTTTGGACAGGGCAAAAAATCTTCCTGGGATGACTATGGCTACACCTTC; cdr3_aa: CASSFGQGKKSSWDDYGYTF
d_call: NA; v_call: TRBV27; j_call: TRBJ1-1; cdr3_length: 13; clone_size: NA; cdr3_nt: TGTGCCAGCAGCGGGTCTTTGGGCACTGAAGCTTTCTTT; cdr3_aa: CASSGSLGTEAFF
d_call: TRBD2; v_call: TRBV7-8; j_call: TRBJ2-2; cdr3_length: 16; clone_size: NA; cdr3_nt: TGTGCCAGCAGCTCGGCTAGCGGAACGGGGACCGGGGAGCTGTTTTTT; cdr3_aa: CASSSASGTGTGELFF
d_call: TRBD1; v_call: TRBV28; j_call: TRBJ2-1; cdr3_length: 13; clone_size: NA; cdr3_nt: TGTGCCAGCAGCACTGACAGGGGGCTTGAGCAGTTCTTC; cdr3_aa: CASSTDRGLEQFF
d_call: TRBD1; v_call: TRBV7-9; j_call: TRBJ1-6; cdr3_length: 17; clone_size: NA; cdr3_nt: TGTGCCAGCAGCCCACGGCGACAGGGGCAACGGAGCTCACCCCTCCACTTT; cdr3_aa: CASSPRRQGQRSSPLHF
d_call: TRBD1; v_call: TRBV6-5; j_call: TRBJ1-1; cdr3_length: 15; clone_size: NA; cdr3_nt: TGTGCCAGCACCACTTCAAGGGGGCTGAACACTGAAGCTTTCTTT; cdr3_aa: CASTTSRGLNTEAFF
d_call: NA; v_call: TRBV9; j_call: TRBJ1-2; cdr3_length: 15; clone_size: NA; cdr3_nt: TGTGCCAGCAGCGTAGCTTCGGGGGGAAAGAATGGCTACACCTTC; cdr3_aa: CASSVASGGKNGYTF
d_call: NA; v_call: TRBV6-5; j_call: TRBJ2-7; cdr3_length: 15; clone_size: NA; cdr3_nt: TGTGCCAGCAGTTACTCGAACAGGGTCCGCGACGAGCAGTACTTC; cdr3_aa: CASSYSNRVRDEQYF
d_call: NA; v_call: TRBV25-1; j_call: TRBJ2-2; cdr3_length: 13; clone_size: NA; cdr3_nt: TGTGCCAGCAGTGTCTTAAGGGGCGGGGAGCTGTTTTTT; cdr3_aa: CASSVLRGGELFF
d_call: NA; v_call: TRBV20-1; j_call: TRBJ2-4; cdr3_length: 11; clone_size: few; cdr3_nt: TGCAGTGCTAGAGATCAATGGGGAGCGTACTTC; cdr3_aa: CSARDQWGAYF
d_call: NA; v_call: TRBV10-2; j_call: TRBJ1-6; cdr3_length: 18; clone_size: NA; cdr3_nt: TGCGCCAGCAGTGACGGACAGATTCCTAGGTCCTATAATTCACCCCTCCACTTT; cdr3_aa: CASSDGQIPRSYNSPLHF
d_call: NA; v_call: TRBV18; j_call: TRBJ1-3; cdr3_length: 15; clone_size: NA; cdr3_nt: TGTGCCAGCTCACCAAGGACATTCTCTGGAAACACCATATATTTT; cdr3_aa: CASSPRTFSGNTIYF
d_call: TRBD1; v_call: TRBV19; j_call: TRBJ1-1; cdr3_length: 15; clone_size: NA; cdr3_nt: TGTGCCAGTAGTATAGCGCGGACAGGGTTTGGAGAGGCTTTCTTT; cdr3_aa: CASSIARTGFGEAFF
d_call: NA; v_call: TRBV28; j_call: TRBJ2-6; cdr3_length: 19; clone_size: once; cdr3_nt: TGTGCCAGCAGTTTATTCTCGGTCAGGAGGGGCTCTGGGGCCAACGTCCTGACTTTC; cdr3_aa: CASSLFSVRRGSGANVLTF
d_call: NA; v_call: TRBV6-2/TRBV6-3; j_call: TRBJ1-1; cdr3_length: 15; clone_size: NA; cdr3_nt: TGTGCCAGCAGTTACCGCGGGGGGCGGAACACTGAAGCTTTCTTT; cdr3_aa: CASSYRGGRNTEAFF
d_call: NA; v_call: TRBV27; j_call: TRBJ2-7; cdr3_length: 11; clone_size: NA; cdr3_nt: TGTGCCAGCAGCGGGAATTACGAGCAGTACTTC; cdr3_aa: CASSGNYEQYF
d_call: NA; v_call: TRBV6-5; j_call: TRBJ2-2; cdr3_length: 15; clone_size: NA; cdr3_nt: TGTGCCAGCAGCACAGGGAACGCGAACACCGGGGAGCTGTTTTTT; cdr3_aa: CASSTGNANTGELFF
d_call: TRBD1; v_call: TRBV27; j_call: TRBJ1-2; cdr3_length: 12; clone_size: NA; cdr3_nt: TGTGCCAGCTGTTGGGGACAGCCTCATTACACCTTC; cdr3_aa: CASCWGQPHYTF
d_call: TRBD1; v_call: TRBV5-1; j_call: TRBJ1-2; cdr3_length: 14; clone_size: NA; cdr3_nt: TGCGCCAGCAGCTTGGAAGGGACAGGGAATGGCTACACCTTC; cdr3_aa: CASSLEGTGNGYTF
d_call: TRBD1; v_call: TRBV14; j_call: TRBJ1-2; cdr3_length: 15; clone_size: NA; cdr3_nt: TGTGCCAGCAGCCAAGATCGGGCAGGGGGATATGGCTACACCTTC; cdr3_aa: CASSQDRAGGYGYTF
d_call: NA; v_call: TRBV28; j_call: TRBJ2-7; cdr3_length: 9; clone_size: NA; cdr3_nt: TGTGCCAGCCCCAGAGGGCAGTACTTC; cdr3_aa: CASPRGQYF
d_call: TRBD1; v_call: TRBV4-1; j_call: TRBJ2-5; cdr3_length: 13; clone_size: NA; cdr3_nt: TGCGCCAGCAGCTCAACAGGGGAAGAGACCCAGTACTTC; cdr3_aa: CASSSTGEETQYF
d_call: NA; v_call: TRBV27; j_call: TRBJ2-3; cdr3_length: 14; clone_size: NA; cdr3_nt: TGTGCCAGCAGTTACGGGGGAGGCCCGGATACGCAGTATTTT; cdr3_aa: CASSYGGGPDTQYF
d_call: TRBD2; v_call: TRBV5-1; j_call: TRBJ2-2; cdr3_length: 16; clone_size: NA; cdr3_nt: TGCGCCAGCAGCACCACTAGCGGGCCGAACACCGGGGAGCTGTTTTTT; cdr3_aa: CASSTTSGPNTGELFF
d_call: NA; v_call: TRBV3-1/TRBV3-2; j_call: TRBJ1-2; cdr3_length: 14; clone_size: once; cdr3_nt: TGTGCCAGCAGCCAAGCAGGGGCAGGGGATGGCTACACCTTC; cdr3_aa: CASSQAGAGDGYTF
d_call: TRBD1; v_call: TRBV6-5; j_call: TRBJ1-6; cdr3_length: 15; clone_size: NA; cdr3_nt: TGTGCCAGCAGTTCCCGGGACAGGGAGAATTCACCCCTCCACTTT; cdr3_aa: CASSSRDRENSPLHF